These 24 T cell receptor beta chains were sequenced from one sample in a study of regulatory and conventional T cells in breast cancer (dated by TCRdb to between 2015 and 2017). Library creation used PCR. TCRdb names Illumina MiSeq as the instrument used. Through fastp at Q25 and MiXCR, TCRdb rebuilt clones from the public reads, retaining in-frame beta chains. Merged by CDR3 protein, the rows form single entries marked with the most common genes and DNA. The sample table shows more than 15,000 distinct CDR3 sequences, and around a third are seen once. The ten largest clones represent roughly 1.5% of the sample. Sequencing used conventional T cells from blood. These receptor sequences come from a female donor in good health.

This clonotype is medium-sized in the sample. The J gene is TRBJ2-5, the V gene TRBV7-2; a possible D gene is TRBD1 (5 bases). Trimming took 1 base from V and 9 from J, leaving 18 bases between them. The germline gives CDR1 SGHTA, CDR2 FQGNSA. The CDR3 is 15 residues long. CDR3 DNA: TGTGCCAGCAGCTTAGGACGGAATATGCAGGGTTCCCAGTACTTC. It specifies CASSLGRNMQGSQYF. Combining the CDR3 with reference TRBV7-2 and TRBJ2-5 gives the whole variable domain GAGVSQSPSNKVTEKGKDVELRCDPISGHTALYWYRQSLGQGLEFLIYFQGNSAPDKSGLPSDRFSAERTGGSVSTLTIQRTQQEDSAVYLCASSLGRNMQGSQYFGPGTRLLVL.

V gene TRBV4-1 combines with J gene TRBJ2-3; D perhaps matches TRBD1 (6 bases). V dropped 3 bases and J dropped 0 bases, with 13 bases sitting between them. The CDR3 has 16 residues. Per germline, CDR1 MGHRA and CDR2 YSYEKL. The CDR3 region has the DNA TGCGCCAGCAGCCAGCCGGACAGTGCTAGCACAGATACGCAGTATTTT. Translating gives CASSQPDSASTDTQYF.

A word on this clonotype: Since a much larger clone is just one base distant, this may be a read error. The V call is TRBV6-1, the J call TRBJ1-5; unclear D gene. CDR1 and CDR2 from the germline V gene are MNHNS and SASEGT. This CDR3 is 14 amino acids long. Here the CDR3 DNA reads TGTGCCAGCAATGAAAGCGGGCTAAATCAGCCCCAGCATTTT. Translating gives CASNESGLNQPQHF.

The J gene is TRBJ2-3, the V gene TRBV7-2, with 11 bases matching TRBD2. CDR3 length: 16 amino acids. Per germline, CDR1 SGHTA and CDR2 FQGNSA. Trimming cost V 0 bases and J 9 bases; bases outside gene matches: 8. The CDR3 loop reads CASSLASGGAWDTQYF. DNA of the CDR3: TGTGCCAGCAGCTTAGCTAGCGGGGGGGCCTGGGACACGCAGTATTTT.

This clonotype was found a few times. J is TRBJ2-4 and V is TRBV6-5, with 12 positions matching TRBD1. The V gene end was trimmed by 6 bases and the J gene end by 1 base; junction bases not matched to a gene: 10. Germline values: CDR1 MNHEY, CDR2 SVGAGI. The CDR3 sequence is 18 residues long. CDR3 in amino acids: CASRSGTGGLSAKNIQYF. DNA of the CDR3: TGTGCCAGCAGGTCCGGGACAGGGGGCCTTTCGGCCAAAAACATTCAGTACTTC.

The J gene is TRBJ2-2, the V gene TRBV11-3; tentative D call: TRBD2 (6 bases). The ends were cut back, 5 bases at V and 1 base at J, with 11 bases in the middle. The CDR3 runs 15 residues. Germline V gives CDR1 SGHNT, CDR2 YENEEA. The CDR3 nucleotides are TGTGCCAGCAGCCCGGGACTCTGGAACACCGGGGAGCTGTTTTTT. Its protein product is CASSPGLWNTGELFF.

This clonotype came up a few times. The CDR3 DNA reads as TGTGCCAGCAGCTTAAGTCAGGGGACGCTTGAAAAACTGTTTTTT. This sequence encodes CASSLSQGTLEKLFF. The gene calls are TRBV11-2 and TRBJ1-4; weak D call: TRBD1 (6 bases). Trimming stripped 2 bases from V and 7 bases from J, with 14 bases between. Germline CDR1 is SGHAT and CDR2 is FQNNGV. The CDR3 extends over 15 amino acids. The complete variable domain, with remaining parts taken from reference TRBV11-2 and TRBJ1-4, reads EAGVAQSPRYKIIEKRQSVAFWCNPISGHATLYWYQQILGQGPKLLIQFQNNGVVDDSQLPKDRFSAERLKGVDSTLKIQPAKLEDSAVYLCASSLSQGTLEKLFFGSGTQLSVL.

Details on this clonotype: Compared with germline, one end of the junction differs, possibly owing to a read error. The rearrangement links TRBV6-2 or TRBV6-3 to TRBJ2-1; D may match TRBD1 or TRBD2 (5 bases each). Germline V lookup: CDR1 MNHEY, CDR2 SVGEGT. This CDR3 region has 14 residues. As DNA, the CDR3 is TGTGCCAGCAGAGTCCTGGGGACCTACAGTGAGCAGTTCTTC. Amino acid sequence: CASRVLGTYSEQFF.

V usage is TRBV4-2 and J usage is TRBJ2-3, with D possibly matching TRBD2 (5 bases). Germline V gene sequence: CDR1 LGHNA, CDR2 YNFKEQ. Between the trimmed V and J ends, which lost 0 bases and 1 base, there was a span of 11 bases. The CDR3 is made up of 16 amino acids. The CDR3 DNA sequence: TGTGCCAGCAGCCAAGAGTGGAGGTCCGGCACAGATACGCAGTATTTT. It codes for CASSQEWRSGTDTQYF.

Concerning this clonotype: Because the CDR3 is missing its conserved closing phenylalanine or tryptophan, this is likely a read error. The chain recombines TRBV7-9 with TRBJ1-6; unclear D gene. The V gene's germline CDR1 is SEHNR and CDR2 FQNEAQ (reference sequence). This CDR3 has 15 amino acids. CDR3 amino acids: CASSLLGPTSSLLHL. In DNA form, the CDR3 reads TGTGCCAGCAGCTTATTAGGACCGACAAGTTCACTCCTCCACCTT.

The J gene is TRBJ1-5, the V gene TRBV28; D is possibly TRBD1 (5 bases). This CDR3 is 17 amino acids long. CDR1 is MDHEN and CDR2 is SYDVKM in the germline V gene. V lost 6 bases, J lost 1 base, and 19 bases lay in between. The CDR3 sequence: CASRYFGTSGSNQPQHF. The DNA of the CDR3 is TGTGCCAGCAGGTACTTTGGGACTTCGGGGAGCAATCAGCCCCAGCATTTT.

With respect to this clonotype: A much more abundant neighbour one base away suggests this may be a read error. The chain carries TRBV4-1 and TRBJ1-2; the D is unclear. The ends were cut back, 3 bases at V and 3 bases at J, with 8 bases in the middle. CDR3 length: 13 amino acids. Per germline, CDR1 MGHRA and CDR2 YSYEKL. The CDR3 DNA reads TGCGCCAGCAGCCACGACTCTGACTATGGCTACACCTTC. Its translation is CASSHDSDYGYTF.

This clonotype was seen only a few times. The genes are TRBV6-2 or TRBV6-3 and TRBJ2-1; no definite D call. V lost 5 bases, J lost 6 bases, and 8 bases lay in between. Germline V gene data show CDR1 as MNHEY and CDR2 as SVGEGT. The CDR3 length is 12 residues. CDR3 nucleotides: TGTGCCAGCAGTGAGACTCGCAATGAGCAGTTCTTC. Its protein is CASSETRNEQFF.

By frequency in the sample, this clonotype is medium-sized (0.01 to 0.1%). The chain recombines TRBV5-8 with TRBJ1-2; 10 bases are a match to TRBD1. Germline CDR1 reads SGHTS; CDR2 reads YDEGEE. The CDR3 sequence is 15 residues long. The V and J ends lost 0 bases and 6 bases, in that order; junction bases with no gene match: 5. CDR3 nucleotide sequence: TGTGCCAGCAGCTTGGGTGGGACAGGGGCTGATGGCTACACCTTC. Its translation is CASSLGGTGADGYTF.

This sequence joins TRBV10-3 and TRBJ2-3; D perhaps matches TRBD1 (5 bases). Germline V gene sequence: CDR1 ENHRY, CDR2 SYGVKD. V lost 5 bases, J lost 4 bases, and 13 bases lay in between. This CDR3 region has 14 residues. In DNA form, the CDR3 reads TGTGCCATCAGTTCCACGCAGGGTCCAGATACGCAGTATTTT. Its translation is CAISSTQGPDTQYF.

The rearrangement links TRBV19 to TRBJ1-2; a possible D gene is TRBD1 (5 bases). Trimming removed 7 bases from V and 3 bases from J, with 15 bases in between. Germline-derived CDR1 and CDR2 are LNHDA and SQIVND (reference sequence). This CDR3 is 14 amino acids long. The CDR3 loop is CASNLRQGYYGYTF. The CDR3 DNA sequence: TGTGCCAGTAACCTCAGGCAGGGCTACTATGGCTACACCTTC. Full variable domain (missing parts from reference TRBV19 and TRBJ1-2): DGGITQSPKYLFRKEGQNVTLSCEQNLNHDAMYWYRQDPGQGLRLIYYSQIVNDFQKGDIAEGYSVSREKKESFPLTVTSAQKNPTAFYLCASNLRQGYYGYTFGSGTRLTVV.

The V call is TRBV20-1, the J call TRBJ1-5, with D maybe TRBD1 (5 bases). The CDR3 is 14 amino acids. Germline V gene data show CDR1 as DFQATT and CDR2 as SNEGSKA (reference sequence). Trimming took off 4 bases at V and 1 base at J, with 11 bases between the two ends. CDR3 sequence: CSAIVQGSNQPQHF. The CDR3 DNA sequence: TGCAGTGCTATAGTCCAGGGAAGCAATCAGCCCCAGCATTTT.

The V and J genes are TRBV14 and TRBJ2-2; D gene unclear. Germline CDR1 SGHDN, CDR2 FVKESK. CDR3 length: 14 amino acids. V gave up 4 bases and J gave up 1 base, with 7 bases separating them. CDR3 residues: CASSRQVNTGELFF. Written as DNA, the CDR3 is TGTGCCAGCAGCCGTCAGGTGAACACCGGGGAGCTGTTTTTT.

Worth noting for this clonotype: A much larger clone differs from this one at a single base, so this may be a read error. The V call is TRBV7-8, the J call TRBJ2-1, with D possibly matching TRBD2 (7 bases). The V gene's germline CDR1 is SGHVS and CDR2 FQNEAQ. The CDR3 sequence is 13 residues long. CDR3 amino acids: CASSFAGAVSLGF. The CDR3 DNA follows: TGTGCCAGCAGCTTCGCGGGGGCGGTTTCCCTGGGCTTC.

The chain joins TRBV7-6 to TRBJ2-1, with 8 bases matching TRBD2. Germline assignment: CDR1 SGHVS and CDR2 FNYEAQ. The J segment lost 6 bases and the V segment lost 2 bases, leaving 6 bases of the junction unmatched. The CDR3 extends over 15 amino acids. The CDR3 protein is CASSLNFGGANEQFF. In DNA, the CDR3 is TGTGCCAGCAGCTTAAATTTCGGGGGGGCCAATGAGCAGTTCTTC.

This clonotype occurred a few times. The V gene is TRBV6-5, the J gene TRBJ1-6; a possible D gene is TRBD1 (5 bases). V lost 8 bases, J lost 7 bases, and 15 bases lay in between. This CDR3 is built from 14 residues. In germline, CDR1 is MNHEY, CDR2 SVGAGI. CDR3 in amino acids: CASCRDPGNSPLHF. The CDR3, as DNA: TGTGCCAGCTGTCGGGACCCTGGGAATTCACCCCTCCACTTT.

This clonotype is termed medium-sized (0.01 to 0.1%). The chain recombines TRBV20-1 with TRBJ1-5, with 8 bases matching TRBD1. Germline values: CDR1 DFQATT, CDR2 SNEGSKA (reference sequence). With V trimmed by 3 bases and J by 3 bases, 13 bases remained unmatched. This CDR3 contains 17 residues. In DNA, the CDR3 is TGCAGTGCTAGTTCGGTGGACAGGGTGGCCCACAATCAGCCCCAGCATTTT. Amino acids: CSASSVDRVAHNQPQHF.

The V call is TRBV5-1, the J call TRBJ1-6; perhaps TRBD1 as D (5 bases). The CDR3 runs to 16 residues. The germline CDR1 and CDR2 sequences are SGHRS and YFSETQ. Trimming removed 2 bases at V and 0 bases at J, with 9 bases between. The CDR3 bases are TGCGCCAGCAGCTTCACGGGGGGCTCCTATAATTCACCCCTCCACTTT. As protein: CASSFTGGSYNSPLHF.

Details on this clonotype: Its ends do not fully match the called genes, so a read error is possible. The chain employs TRBV7-9 and TRBJ2-5, with D possibly being TRBD1 or TRBD2 (5 bases each). The V gene's germline CDR1 is SEHNR and CDR2 FQNEAQ (reference sequence). This CDR3 is built from 15 residues. The DNA for the CDR3 is TGTGCCAGCAGCGTAGCGCAGGGTGGGCGAGAGGCCCAGTACTTC. It specifies CASSVAQGGREAQYF. Complete variable domain (other parts from reference TRBV7-9 and TRBJ2-5): DTGVSQNPRHKITKRGQNVTFRCDPISEHNRLYWYRQTLGQGPEFLTYFQNEAQLEKSRLLSDRFSAERPKGSFSTLEIQRTEQGDSAMYLCASSVAQGGREAQYFGPGTRLLVL.